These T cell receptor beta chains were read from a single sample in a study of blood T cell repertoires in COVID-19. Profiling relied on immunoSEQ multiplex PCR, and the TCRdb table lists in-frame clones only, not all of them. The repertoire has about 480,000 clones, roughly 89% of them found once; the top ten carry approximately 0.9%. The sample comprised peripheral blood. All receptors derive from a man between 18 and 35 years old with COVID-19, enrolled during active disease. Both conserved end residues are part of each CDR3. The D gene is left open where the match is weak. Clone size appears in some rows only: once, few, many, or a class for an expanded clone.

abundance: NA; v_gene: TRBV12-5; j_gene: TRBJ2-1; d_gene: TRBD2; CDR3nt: TGTGCTAGTGCCACCGGCCAGACTAGCGCCATTTCCATTGAGCAGTTCTTC; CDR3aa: CASATGQTSAISIEQFF
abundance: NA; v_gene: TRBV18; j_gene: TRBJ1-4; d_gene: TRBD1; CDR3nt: TGTGCCAGCTCACCACCCGGACAGGGGGCAATTGAAAAACTGTTTTTT; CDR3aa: CASSPPGQGAIEKLFF
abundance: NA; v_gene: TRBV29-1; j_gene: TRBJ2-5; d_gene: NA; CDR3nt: TGCAGCGTTGTGCCGGGGATAAAAGAGACCCAGTACTTC; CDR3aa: CSVVPGIKETQYF
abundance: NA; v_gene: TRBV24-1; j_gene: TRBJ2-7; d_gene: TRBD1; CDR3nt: TGTGCCACCACCCGGGACAGATTCTACGAGCAGTACTTC; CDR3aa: CATTRDRFYEQYF
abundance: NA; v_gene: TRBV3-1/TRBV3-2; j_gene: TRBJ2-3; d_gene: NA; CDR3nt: TGTGCCAGCAGCGCGCAGGGATTTGCGCAGTATTTT; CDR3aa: CASSAQGFAQYF
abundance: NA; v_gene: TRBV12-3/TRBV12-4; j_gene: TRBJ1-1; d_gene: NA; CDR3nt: TGTGCCAGCAGATATGGACAGACTACTGAAGCTTTCTTT; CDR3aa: CASRYGQTTEAFF
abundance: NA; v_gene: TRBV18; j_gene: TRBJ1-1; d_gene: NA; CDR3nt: TGTGCCAGCTCACCACCGGGCAACACTGAAGCTTTCTTT; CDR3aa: CASSPPGNTEAFF
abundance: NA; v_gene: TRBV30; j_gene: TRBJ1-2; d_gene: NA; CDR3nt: TGTGCCTGGAGTGGCCGGGTCCCCAAGAGAGGCTACACCTTC; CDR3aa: CAWSGRVPKRGYTF
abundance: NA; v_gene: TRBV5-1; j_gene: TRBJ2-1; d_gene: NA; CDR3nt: TGCGCCAGCAGCTTGGCCCAGGCCTCCGATGAGCAGTTCTTC; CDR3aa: CASSLAQASDEQFF
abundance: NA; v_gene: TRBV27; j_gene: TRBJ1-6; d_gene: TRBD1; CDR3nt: TGTGCCAGCAGTTTCCTAACGGGACAGGGGAATTCACCCCTCCACTTT; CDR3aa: CASSFLTGQGNSPLHF
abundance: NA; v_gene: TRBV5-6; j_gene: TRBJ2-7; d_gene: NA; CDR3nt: TGTGCCAGCAGCTTGACAGGTAACTCCTACGAGCAGTACTTC; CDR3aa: CASSLTGNSYEQYF
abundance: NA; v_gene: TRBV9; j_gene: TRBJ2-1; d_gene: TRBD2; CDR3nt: TGTGCCAGCAGCGCTCAACTAGCGGGAGTGACCTACAATGAGCAGTTCTTC; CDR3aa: CASSAQLAGVTYNEQFF
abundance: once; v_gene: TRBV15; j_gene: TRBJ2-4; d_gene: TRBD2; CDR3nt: TGTGCCACGCGAGGACTAGCGGGAGTAGGCATTCAGTACTTC; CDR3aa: CATRGLAGVGIQYF
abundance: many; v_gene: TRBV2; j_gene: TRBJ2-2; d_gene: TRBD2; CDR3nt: TGTGCCAGCAGGACCGGGACTAGCGGTACCGGGGAGCTGTTTTTT; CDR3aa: CASRTGTSGTGELFF
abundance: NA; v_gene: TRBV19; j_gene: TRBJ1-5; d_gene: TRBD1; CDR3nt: TGTGCCAGTAGTGGCACCGGGACAGGGAAGGGTATTCAGCCCCAGCATTTT; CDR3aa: CASSGTGTGKGIQPQHF
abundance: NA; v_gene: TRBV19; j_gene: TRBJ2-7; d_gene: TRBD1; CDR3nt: TGTGCCAGTAGTATAAGAGACAGGGGACACGAGCAGTACTTC; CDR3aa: CASSIRDRGHEQYF
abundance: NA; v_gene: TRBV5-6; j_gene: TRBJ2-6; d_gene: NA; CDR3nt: TGTGCCAGCGCCCTGCGAACCTCTGGGGCCAACGTCCTGACTTTC; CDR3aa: CASALRTSGANVLTF
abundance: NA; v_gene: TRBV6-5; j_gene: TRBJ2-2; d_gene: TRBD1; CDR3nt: TGTGCCAGCAAGACCTCCGGGACAGCTACCGGGGAGCTGTTTTTT; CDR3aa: CASKTSGTATGELFF
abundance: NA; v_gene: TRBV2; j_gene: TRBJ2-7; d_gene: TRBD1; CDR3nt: TGTGCCAGCAGCTCCGGGACAGGACCTTTCGAGCAGTACTTC; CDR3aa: CASSSGTGPFEQYF
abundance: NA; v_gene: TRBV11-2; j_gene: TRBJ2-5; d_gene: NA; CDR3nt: TGTGCCAGCAGCTTAGTCGGGGGACTCTACCAAGAGACCCAGTACTTC; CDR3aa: CASSLVGGLYQETQYF
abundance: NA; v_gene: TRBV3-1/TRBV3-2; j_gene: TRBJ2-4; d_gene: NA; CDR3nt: TGTGCCAGCAGCCTCCAGGGACTGGGGCGAGCCAAAAACATTCAGTACTTC; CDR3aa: CASSLQGLGRAKNIQYF
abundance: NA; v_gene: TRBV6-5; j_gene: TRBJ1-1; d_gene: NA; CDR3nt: TGTGCCAGCGAACCGCTCGGTCGGTTGAACACTGAAGCTTTCTTT; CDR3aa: CASEPLGRLNTEAFF
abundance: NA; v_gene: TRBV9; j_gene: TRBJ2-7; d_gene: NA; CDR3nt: TGTGCCAGCTCCCAGGGGGGTATAACTGACGAGCAGTACTTC; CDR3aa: CASSQGGITDEQYF